The next 8 T cell receptor beta chains were all read from a single sample in a study of chemoradiotherapy in HPV16-positive cancers. The method was immunoSEQ multiplex PCR; TCRdb's version includes in-frame clones alone and lacks a portion of them. The sample consists of approximately 12,000 clones, roughly nine tenths of them appearing once. The input for sequencing was blood, taken from a patient who underwent chemoradiotherapy. These receptors were collected from a human donor with HPV-associated anogenital cancer.

The chain recombines TRBV5-1 with TRBJ1-6; D is ambiguous. CDR3 length: 15 amino acids. The V end lost 1 base, the J end lost 4 bases, and 9 bases lay between the germline ends. The V gene's germline CDR1 is SGHRS and CDR2 YFSETQ. Here the CDR3 reads CASSLRYQYNSPLHF. The DNA for the CDR3 is TGCGCCAGCAGCTTGCGGTACCAGTATAATTCACCCCTCCACTTT. Using reference TRBV5-1 and TRBJ1-6 for the parts outside the CDR3, the full variable domain is KAGVTQTPRYLIKTRGQQVTLSCSPISGHRSVSWYQQTPGQGLQFLFEYFSETQRNKGNFPGRFSGRQFSNSRSEMNVSTLELGDSALYLCASSLRYQYNSPLHFGNGTRLTVT.

V and J are TRBV29-1 and TRBJ1-3; D gene ambiguous. V shed 1 base and J shed 5 bases, with 12 bases lying between them. This CDR3 spans 14 amino acids. CDR1 is SQVTM and CDR2 is ANQGSEA in the germline V gene. The CDR3 DNA is TGCAGCGTTGAAGTAGCGTCTAGAAGAAACACCATATATTTT. It translates to CSVEVASRRNTIYF.

The chain combines TRBV6-6 with TRBJ2-7, with 12 bases aligning to TRBD1. The CDR3 covers 16 residues. CDR1 MNHNY and CDR2 SVGAGI come from the germline V gene (reference sequence). Trimming at V came to 0 bases and at J to 6 bases, leaving 6 bases not matched to a gene. CDR3 in DNA: TGTGCCAGCAGTTACTCCCAGGGACAGGGGGCTGCCGAGCAGTACTTC. Translating gives CASSYSQGQGAAEQYF.

This CDR3 is CASSPGDPRDHNSPLHF. In DNA, the CDR3 is TGTGCCAGCAGCCCCGGGGACCCCCGGGACCATAATTCACCCCTCCACTTT. This rearrangement joins TRBV7-9 to TRBJ1-6; TRBD1 might be the D (5 bases). Trimming took off 5 bases at V and 5 bases at J, with 19 bases between the two ends. Germline assignment: CDR1 SEHNR and CDR2 FQNEAQ (reference sequence). The CDR3 runs 17 residues.

This clone has just a few counts. V usage is TRBV7-3 and J usage is TRBJ2-5; 11 bases map to TRBD2. CDR3 length equals 15 residues. V trimming: 4 bases; J trimming: 5 bases; junction bases outside the gene matches: 6. Germline CDR1 is SGHTA and CDR2 is FQGTGA. In DNA form, the CDR3 reads TGTGCCAGCAGCTCTAGCGGGGGGATGGTGGAGACCCAGTACTTC. Its protein is CASSSSGGMVETQYF.

CDR3 sequence: CATAGILAKNIQYF. As DNA, the CDR3 is TGTGCCACCGCAGGGATACTAGCCAAAAACATTCAGTACTTC. This sequence joins TRBV7-2 and TRBJ2-4; D perhaps matches TRBD1 (5 bases). The CDR3 extends over 14 amino acids. The V and J ends lost 10 bases and 0 bases respectively, with 13 bases between them. The germline gives CDR1 SGHTA, CDR2 FQGNSA. Supplemented by reference TRBV7-2 and TRBJ2-4, the full variable domain reads GAGVSQSPSNKVTEKGKDVELRCDPISGHTALYWYRQSLGQGLEFLIYFQGNSAPDKSGLPSDRFSAERTGGSVSTLTIQRTQQEDSAVYLCATAGILAKNIQYFGAGTRLSVL.

This clone was detected only once. The V call is TRBV9, the J call TRBJ2-3; tentatively, D is TRBD1 or TRBD2 (5 bases each). The germline CDR1 and CDR2 sequences are SGDLS and YYNGEE. The CDR3 consists of 13 residues. V lost 6 bases and J lost 2, with 10 bases in between. The CDR3 protein is CASNRGDTDTQYF. The CDR3 nucleotides are TGTGCCAGCAATAGGGGAGACACAGATACGCAGTATTTT.

The chain employs TRBV7-2 and TRBJ2-5, with D uncertain. Germline CDR1 SGHTA, CDR2 FQGNSA. The length of the CDR3 is 14 residues. V gave up 4 bases and J gave up 5 bases, with 14 bases separating them. The CDR3 protein is CASSSWASPETQYF. The CDR3 DNA sequence: TGTGCCAGCAGCTCTTGGGCCTCTCCGGAGACCCAGTACTTC.